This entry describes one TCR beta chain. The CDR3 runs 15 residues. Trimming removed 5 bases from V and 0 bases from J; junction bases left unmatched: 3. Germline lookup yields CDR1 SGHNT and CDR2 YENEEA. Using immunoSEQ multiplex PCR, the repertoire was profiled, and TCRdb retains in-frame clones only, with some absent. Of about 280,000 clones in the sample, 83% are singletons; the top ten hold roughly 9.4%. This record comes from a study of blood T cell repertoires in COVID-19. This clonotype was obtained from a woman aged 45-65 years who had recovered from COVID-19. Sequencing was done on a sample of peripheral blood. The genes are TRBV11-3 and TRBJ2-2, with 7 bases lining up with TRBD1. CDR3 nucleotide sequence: TGTGCCAGCAGCAAGACAGGGACGAACACCGGGGAGCTGTTTTTT. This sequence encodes CASSKTGTNTGELFF.